This T cell receptor (beta chain) was observed in a study of metastatic and nonmetastatic thyroid tumors. Patients underwent thyroid surgery, and none had received any treatment before it. This clone has a count of ten or more. Authors' analysis steps: Clinicopathological groups differed in CDR3, with these differences serving to build a distant-metastasis classifier for papillary thyroid cancer. MiXCR reprocessed the PCR reads for TCRdb. These V and J calls rely on TCRdb rather than the paper's analysis. The sample holds about 42,000 clones; 12% are singletons and the top ten take around 9.7%. Sequenced sample: blood. This clonotype originated in a male donor with papillary thyroid cancer or a benign thyroid nodule (not recorded which). Some clones in this sample may be carry-over from other donors' samples.

For the CDR3, the DNA is TGTGCCAGCAGCCGGGACACTAACTATGGCTACACCTTC. Amino acids: CASSRDTNYGYTF. The gene calls are TRBV25-1 and TRBJ1-2; D may be TRBD1 (6 bases). Germline V gives CDR1 MGHDK, CDR2 SYGVNS. This CDR3 is 13 amino acids long. V was shortened by 6 bases and J by 0 bases, with 8 bases between the two germline ends.